The clone carrying this TCR beta chain appeared a few times. This sample stems from a study of identical twins. Among all donors, each was a healthy Caucasian. Per germline, CDR1 SQVTM and CDR2 ANQGSEA. V was cut by 3 bases and J by 7 bases, with 13 bases left in between. CDR3 size: 13 residues. TCRdb ran MiXCR on the 5' RACE reads and lists one entry per CDR3 protein. The table has around 340,000 distinct CDR3 sequences, approximately 9.1% seen once. The TCR originated in a woman in her 50s in good health. Material for sequencing was naive T cells sorted from blood. This chain connects TRBV29-1 to TRBJ2-1; tentatively, D is TRBD1 or TRBD2 (5 bases each). CDR3 sequence reads: CSVDGGIGNEQFF. The CDR3 DNA reads as TGCAGCGTTGATGGGGGAATCGGGAATGAGCAGTTCTTC.